This note documents a single TCR beta chain sequence. The antigen is unknown. Identification of naive CD8+ T cells rested on CD45RO-CCR7+CD27+CD95- status. The entry originates in a study of CXCR3-negative and CXCR3-positive naive CD8 T cells. Whole-study findings and limits: The TRB CDR3s that CXCR3-positive naive cells carried were more hydrophobic than those of CXCR3-negative naive cells.

With UMI labels, 5' RACE was used to prepare the TRB cDNA libraries. TCRdb re-analyzed the 5' RACE reads; it lists each CDR3 protein once, without DNA. The table lists approximately 47,000 distinct CDR3 sequences. This CDR3 is 14 amino acids long. CDR1 PRHDT and CDR2 FYEKMQ come from the germline V gene (reference sequence). The chain recombines TRBV13 with TRBJ2-7; absent DNA, TCRdb's TRBD2 call cannot be checked. Material: naive CXCR3- CD8+ T cells from blood. This sample's subset: CD45RO-CCR7+CD27+CD95- naive CD8+ T cells lacking CXCR3 (TNR3-). The clonotype comes from a human donor in good health. Some clones in this sample may be carry-over from other donors' samples. The chain's CDR3 is CASSLAGGAYEQYF.